The T cell receptor beta chain described here comes from a study of cytomegalovirus exposure and HLA in healthy donors. About the research overall: In a later analysis, it was reported that the roughly 120 validation repertoires had been produced on the same platform as the 700 or so repertoires belonging to the first cohort.

Germline V lookup: CDR1 MDHEN, CDR2 SYDVKM. V was clipped by 3 bases and J by 6 bases, with 11 bases between them. The CDR3 is 14 residues long. This clone occurred once. Antigen: not known. TCRdb's copy holds only in-frame clones and misses some; the assay was immunoSEQ multiplex PCR. The sample carries 150,000 to 200,000 clones, more than 70% recorded once. Broader study findings: Some TCR beta chains (roughly 160 of them) were listed as cytomegalovirus-associated. The finding came from a later analysis; first-cohort TCR clusters tended to co-occur in the roughly 110 validation repertoires.

This chain links TRBV28 with TRBJ1-4; no clear D. The sample taken for sequencing was PBMCs. The TCR originated in a man aged 25-40 years in good health and CMV-seropositive. As DNA, the CDR3 is TGTGCCAGCAGTTTTTCACCTAGTCATGAAAAACTGTTTTTT. Translation gives CASSFSPSHEKLFF. Filled out from reference TRBV28 and TRBJ1-4, the complete variable domain reads DVKVTQSSRYLVKRTGEKVFLECVQDMDHENMFWYRQDPGLGLRLIYFSYDVKMKEKGDIPEGYSVSREKKERFSLILESASTNQTSMYLCASSFSPSHEKLFFGSGTQLSVL.